This paragraph reports one TCR beta chain. Its antigen is as yet unknown. The method was immunoSEQ multiplex PCR; TCRdb's version includes in-frame clones alone and lacks a portion of them. The sample contains about 960,000 clones, over 75% of which appear only once. These data come from a study of shared clonotypes between healthy human individuals. Study-level findings and limits: Represented diversity, genetic and exposure-history alike, was limited by few donors.

The CDR3 contains 11 residues. V was clipped by 4 bases and J by 6 bases, with 5 bases between them. Germline V lookup: CDR1 WNHNN, CDR2 SYGVQD (reference sequence). Donors were Caucasian adults residing in Nashville, Tennessee, USA. The rearrangement joins TRBV10-1 to TRBJ2-3; D is undetermined. The source material was memory CD4+ T cells sorted from blood. Subset noted: CD45RA-negative fraction. This sequence originates from a man younger than 30 in good health. CDR3 DNA sequence: TGCGCCAGCAGTGTATCGGATACGCAGTATTTT. Protein: CASSVSDTQYF.